Reported below is one TCR beta chain. Its matching antigen is unknown. This sample was taken from a study of CD8 T cells in ankylosing spondylitis. TCRdb analysed the 5' RACE reads with MiXCR anew, one entry per CDR3 protein. The repertoire includes roughly 370,000 distinct CDR3 sequences, 20% to 25% of them detected once, and approximately 16% sits in the top ten. The V and J ends lost 5 bases and 3 bases respectively, with 14 bases between them. Germline-derived CDR1 and CDR2 are SGHAT and FQNNGV. The CDR3 has 15 amino acids. Whole-study results and caveats: For ankylosing spondylitis blood, a TCR beta motif of 8 or 9 highly homologous variants appeared characteristic.

The specimen was blood, either unsorted or a sorted T cell fraction (not recorded which). The rearrangement links TRBV11-2 to TRBJ2-1; possible D gene TRBD2, 6 bases. This receptor was obtained from a male donor with ankylosing spondylitis. The CDR3 sequence: CASSQLRGSYNEQFF. CDR3 DNA: TGTGCCAGCAGCCAGCTGCGGGGCAGCTACAATGAGCAGTTCTTC.